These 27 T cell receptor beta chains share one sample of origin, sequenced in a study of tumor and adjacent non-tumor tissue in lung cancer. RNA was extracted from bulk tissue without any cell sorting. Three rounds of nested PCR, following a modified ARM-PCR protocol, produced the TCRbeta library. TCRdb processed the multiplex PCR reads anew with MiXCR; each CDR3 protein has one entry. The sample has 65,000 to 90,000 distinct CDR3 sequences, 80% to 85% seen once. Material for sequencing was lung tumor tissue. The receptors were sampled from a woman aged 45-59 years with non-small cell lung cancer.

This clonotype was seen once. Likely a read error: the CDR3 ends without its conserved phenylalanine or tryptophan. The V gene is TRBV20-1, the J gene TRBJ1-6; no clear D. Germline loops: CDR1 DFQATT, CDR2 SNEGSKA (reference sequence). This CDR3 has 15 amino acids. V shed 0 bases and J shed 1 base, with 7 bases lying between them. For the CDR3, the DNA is TGCAGTGCTAGAGAGCTGGGGTCCTATAATTCACCCCTCCACGTT. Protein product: CSARELGSYNSPLHV.

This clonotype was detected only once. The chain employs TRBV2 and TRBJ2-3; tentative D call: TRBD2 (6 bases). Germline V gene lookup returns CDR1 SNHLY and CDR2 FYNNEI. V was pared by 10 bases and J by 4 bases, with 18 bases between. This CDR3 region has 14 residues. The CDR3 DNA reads TGTGCCACCCGGGGGAGCGAGAGGCCAGATACGCAGTATTTT. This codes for CATRGSERPDTQYF.

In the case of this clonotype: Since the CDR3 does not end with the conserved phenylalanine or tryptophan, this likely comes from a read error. CDR3 residues: CSARWDRDYEQYL. The CDR3 coding sequence is TGCAGTGCTAGGTGGGACAGAGACTACGAGCAGTACTTA. This rearrangement joins TRBV20-1 to TRBJ2-7; TRBD1 matches 7 bases. Per germline, CDR1 DFQATT and CDR2 SNEGSKA (reference sequence). V was pared by 3 bases and J by 3 bases, with 5 bases of the junction left unmatched. The CDR3 is 13 residues long.

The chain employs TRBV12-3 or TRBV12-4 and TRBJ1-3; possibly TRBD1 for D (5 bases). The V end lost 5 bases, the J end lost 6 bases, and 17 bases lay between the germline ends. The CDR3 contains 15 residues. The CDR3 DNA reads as TGTGCCAGCAGTCTCTCGGGTCAGGGAGAAAACACCATATATTTT. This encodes CASSLSGQGENTIYF.

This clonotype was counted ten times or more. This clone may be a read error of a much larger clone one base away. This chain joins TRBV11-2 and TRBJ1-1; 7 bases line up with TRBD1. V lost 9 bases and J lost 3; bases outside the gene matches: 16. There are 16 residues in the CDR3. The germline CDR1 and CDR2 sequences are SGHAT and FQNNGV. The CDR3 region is CARSLRTRQGDTEAFF. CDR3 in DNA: TGTGCCAGAAGCCTACGTACTCGACAGGGCGACACTGAAGCTTTCTTT.

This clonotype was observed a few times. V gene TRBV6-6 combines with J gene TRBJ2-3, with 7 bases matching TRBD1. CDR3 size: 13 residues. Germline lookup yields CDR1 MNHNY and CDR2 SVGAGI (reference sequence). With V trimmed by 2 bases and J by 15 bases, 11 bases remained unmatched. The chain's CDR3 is CASSYQGTDMHYF. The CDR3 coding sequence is TGTGCCAGCAGTTACCAGGGGACAGATATGCATTATTTT.

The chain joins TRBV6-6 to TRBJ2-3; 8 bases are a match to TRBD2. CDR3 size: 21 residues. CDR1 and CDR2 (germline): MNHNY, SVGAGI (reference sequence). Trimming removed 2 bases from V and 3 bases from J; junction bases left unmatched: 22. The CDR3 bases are TGTGCCAGCAGTTACACGTGGGCAGCCGGGACCAGCGGGAGAGGGACAGATACGCAGTATTTT. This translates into CASSYTWAAGTSGRGTDTQYF.

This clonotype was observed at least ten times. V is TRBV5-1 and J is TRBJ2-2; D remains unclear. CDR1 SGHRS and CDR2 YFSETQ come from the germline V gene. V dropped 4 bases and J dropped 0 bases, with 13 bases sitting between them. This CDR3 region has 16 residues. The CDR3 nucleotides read TGCGCCAGCAGCCCGGACCCCGGATCGAACACCGGGGAGCTGTTTTTT. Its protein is CASSPDPGSNTGELFF.

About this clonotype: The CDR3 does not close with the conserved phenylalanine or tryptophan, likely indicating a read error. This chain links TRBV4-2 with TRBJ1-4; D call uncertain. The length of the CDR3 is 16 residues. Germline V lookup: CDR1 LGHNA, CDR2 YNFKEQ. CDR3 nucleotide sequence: TGTACCGGCAGCCAAGAGCAGGACTCAACTAATGAAAAACTGTTTTCT. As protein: CTGSQEQDSTNEKLFS.

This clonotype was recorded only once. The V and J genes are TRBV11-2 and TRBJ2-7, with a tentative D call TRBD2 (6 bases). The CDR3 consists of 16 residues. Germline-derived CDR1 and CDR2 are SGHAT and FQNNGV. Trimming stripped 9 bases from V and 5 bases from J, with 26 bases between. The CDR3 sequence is CARTLRGVAVSDEQYF. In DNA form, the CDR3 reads TGTGCCAGGACGCTTAGAGGAGTAGCGGTCTCGGACGAGCAGTACTTC.

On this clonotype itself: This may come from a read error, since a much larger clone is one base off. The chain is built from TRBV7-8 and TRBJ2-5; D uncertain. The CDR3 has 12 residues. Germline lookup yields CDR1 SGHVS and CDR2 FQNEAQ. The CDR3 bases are TGTGCCAGCAGCTTAGGGTTTTTGACCCAGTGCTTC. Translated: CASSLGFLTQCF. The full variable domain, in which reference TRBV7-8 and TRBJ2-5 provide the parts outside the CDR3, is GAGVSQSPRYKVAKRGQDVALRCDPISGHVSLFWYQQALGQGPEFLTYFQNEAQLDKSGLPSDRFFAERPEGSVSTLKIQRTQQEDSAVYLCASSLGFLTQCFGPGTRLLVL.

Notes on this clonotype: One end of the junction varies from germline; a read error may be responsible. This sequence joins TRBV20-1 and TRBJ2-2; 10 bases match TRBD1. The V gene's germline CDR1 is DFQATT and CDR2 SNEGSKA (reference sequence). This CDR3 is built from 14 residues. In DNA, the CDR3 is TGCAGTGCTGGAGGACAGGGGGTGGTCGGGGAGCCGTTTTTT. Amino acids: CSAGGQGVVGEPFF.

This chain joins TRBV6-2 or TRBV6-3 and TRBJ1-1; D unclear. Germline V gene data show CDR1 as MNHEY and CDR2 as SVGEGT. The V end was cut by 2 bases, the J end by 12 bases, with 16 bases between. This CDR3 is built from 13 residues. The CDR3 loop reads CASSYDDAEESFF. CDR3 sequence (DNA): TGTGCCAGCAGTTACGACGACGCAGAGGAATCTTTCTTT.

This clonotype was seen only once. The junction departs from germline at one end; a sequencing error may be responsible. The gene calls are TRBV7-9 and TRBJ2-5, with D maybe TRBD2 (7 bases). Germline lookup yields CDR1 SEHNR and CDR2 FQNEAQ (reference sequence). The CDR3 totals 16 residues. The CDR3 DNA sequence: TGTGCCAGCAGCTTAGGGGGAGGGGGAGATAAAGAGGCCCAGTACTTC. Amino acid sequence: CASSLGGGGDKEAQYF. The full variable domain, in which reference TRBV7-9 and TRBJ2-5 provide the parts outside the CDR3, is DTGVSQNPRHKITKRGQNVTFRCDPISEHNRLYWYRQTLGQGPEFLTYFQNEAQLEKSRLLSDRFSAERPKGSFSTLEIQRTEQGDSAMYLCASSLGGGGDKEAQYFGPGTRLLVL.

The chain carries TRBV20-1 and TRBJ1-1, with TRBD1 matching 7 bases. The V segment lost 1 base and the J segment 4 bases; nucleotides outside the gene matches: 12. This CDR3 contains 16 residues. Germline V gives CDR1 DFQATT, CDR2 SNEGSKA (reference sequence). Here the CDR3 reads CSARGDQGDLATEAFF. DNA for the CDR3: TGCAGTGCTAGAGGGGACCAGGGGGACTTGGCCACTGAAGCTTTCTTT.

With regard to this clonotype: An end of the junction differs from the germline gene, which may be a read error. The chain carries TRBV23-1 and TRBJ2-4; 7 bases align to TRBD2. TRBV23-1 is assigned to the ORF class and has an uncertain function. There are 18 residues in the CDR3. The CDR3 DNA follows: TGCGCCAGCAGACTTATAGCGGGCGAGATATTAACATTCAGTACTGAGCCCTTC. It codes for CASRLIAGEILTFSTEPF.

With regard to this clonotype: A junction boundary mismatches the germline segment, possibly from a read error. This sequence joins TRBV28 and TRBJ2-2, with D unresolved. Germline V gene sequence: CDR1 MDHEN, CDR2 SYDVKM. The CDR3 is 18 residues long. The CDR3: CASSSFTVSEVRTGELFF. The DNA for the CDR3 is TGCGCCAGCAGTTCATTTACGGTGTCAGAAGTTAGGACCGGGGAGCTGTTTTTT. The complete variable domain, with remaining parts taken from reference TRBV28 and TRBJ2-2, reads DVKVTQSSRYLVKRTGEKVFLECVQDMDHENMFWYRQDPGLGLRLIYFSYDVKMKEKGDIPEGYSVSREKKERFSLILESASTNQTSMYLCASSSFTVSEVRTGELFFGEGSRLTVL.

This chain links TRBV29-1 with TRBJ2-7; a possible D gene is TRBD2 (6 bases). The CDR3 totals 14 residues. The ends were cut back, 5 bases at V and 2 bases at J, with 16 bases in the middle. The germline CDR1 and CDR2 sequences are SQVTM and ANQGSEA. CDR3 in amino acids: CSVTVREETYEQYF. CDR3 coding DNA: TGCAGCGTTACCGTAAGGGAGGAAACCTACGAGCAGTACTTC.

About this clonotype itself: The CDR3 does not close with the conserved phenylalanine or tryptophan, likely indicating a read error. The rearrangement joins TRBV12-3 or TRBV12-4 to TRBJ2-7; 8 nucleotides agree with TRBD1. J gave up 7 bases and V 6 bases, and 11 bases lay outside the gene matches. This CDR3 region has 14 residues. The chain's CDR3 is CASSWGQAAREQYL. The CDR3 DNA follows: TGTGCCAGCAGCTGGGGACAGGCAGCAAGGGAGCAGTACTTA.

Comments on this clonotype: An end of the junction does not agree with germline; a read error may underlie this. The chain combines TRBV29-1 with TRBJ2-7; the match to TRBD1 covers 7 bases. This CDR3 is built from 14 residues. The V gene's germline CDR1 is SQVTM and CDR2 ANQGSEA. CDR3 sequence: CSVQGRGGPYEQYF. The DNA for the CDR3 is TGCAGCGTACAGGGGAGAGGAGGTCCCTACGAACAGTACTTC.

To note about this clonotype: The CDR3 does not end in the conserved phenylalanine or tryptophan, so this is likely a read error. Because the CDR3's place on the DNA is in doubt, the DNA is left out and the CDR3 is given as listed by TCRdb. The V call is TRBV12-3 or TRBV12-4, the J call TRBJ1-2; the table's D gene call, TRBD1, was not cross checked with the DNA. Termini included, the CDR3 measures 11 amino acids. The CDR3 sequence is CASSTGSGYTL.

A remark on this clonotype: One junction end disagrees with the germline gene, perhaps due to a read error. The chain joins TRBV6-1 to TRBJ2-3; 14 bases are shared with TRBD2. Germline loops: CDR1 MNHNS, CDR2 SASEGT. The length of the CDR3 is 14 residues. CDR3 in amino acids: CVSSGTSGRNTQYF. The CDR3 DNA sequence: TGTGTCAGCAGTGGGACTAGCGGGAGAAATACGCAGTATTTT.

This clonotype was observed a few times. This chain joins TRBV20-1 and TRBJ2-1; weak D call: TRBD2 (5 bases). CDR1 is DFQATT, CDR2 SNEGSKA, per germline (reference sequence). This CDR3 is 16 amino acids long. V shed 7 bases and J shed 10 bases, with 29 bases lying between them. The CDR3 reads CSVRELSSSDLGEQFF. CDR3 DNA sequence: TGCAGTGTTAGGGAGTTGAGTAGCTCTGATCTCGGCGAGCAGTTCTTC.

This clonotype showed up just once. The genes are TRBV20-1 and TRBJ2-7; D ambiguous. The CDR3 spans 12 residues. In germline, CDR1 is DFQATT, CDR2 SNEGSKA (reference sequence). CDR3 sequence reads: CIAHLTIYEQYF. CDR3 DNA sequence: TGCATTGCCCACTTAACCATCTACGAGCAGTACTTC.

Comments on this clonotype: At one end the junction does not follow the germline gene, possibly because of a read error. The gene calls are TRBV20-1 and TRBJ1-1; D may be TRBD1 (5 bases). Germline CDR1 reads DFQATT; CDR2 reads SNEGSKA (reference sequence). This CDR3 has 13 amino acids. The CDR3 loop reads CSVIQGGDTETFF. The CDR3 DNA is TGCAGTGTTATTCAGGGTGGAGACACTGAAACTTTCTTT.

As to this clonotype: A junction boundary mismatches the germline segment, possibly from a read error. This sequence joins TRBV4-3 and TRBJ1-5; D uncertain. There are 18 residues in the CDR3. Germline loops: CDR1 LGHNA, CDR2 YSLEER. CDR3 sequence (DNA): TGCACCAGCAGCCAAGAGATAGGCGCAGGAGGGAGCAATCAGCCCCAGTGTTTT. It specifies CTSSQEIGAGGSNQPQCF.

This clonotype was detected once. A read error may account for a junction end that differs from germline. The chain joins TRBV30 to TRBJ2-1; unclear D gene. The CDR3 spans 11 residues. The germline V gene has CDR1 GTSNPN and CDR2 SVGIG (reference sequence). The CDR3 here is CAWSVLNDQLF. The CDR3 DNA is TGTGCCTGGAGTGTACTCAATGATCAGCTCTTC.